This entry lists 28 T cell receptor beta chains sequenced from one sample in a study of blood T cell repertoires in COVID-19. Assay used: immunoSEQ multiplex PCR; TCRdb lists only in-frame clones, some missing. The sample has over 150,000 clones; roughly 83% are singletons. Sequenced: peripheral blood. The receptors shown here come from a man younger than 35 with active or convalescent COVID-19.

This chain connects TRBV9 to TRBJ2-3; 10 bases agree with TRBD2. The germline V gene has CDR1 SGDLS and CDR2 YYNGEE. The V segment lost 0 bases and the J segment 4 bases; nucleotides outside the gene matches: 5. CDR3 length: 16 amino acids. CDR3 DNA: TGTGCCAGCAGCGTAGGGAAGCGGGGGGGCCCAGATACGCAGTATTTT. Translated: CASSVGKRGGPDTQYF. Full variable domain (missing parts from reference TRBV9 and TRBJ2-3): DSGVTQTPKHLITATGQRVTLRCSPRSGDLSVYWYQQSLDQGLQFLIQYYNGEERAKGNILERFSAQQFPDLHSELNLSSLELGDSALYFCASSVGKRGGPDTQYFGPGTRLTVL.

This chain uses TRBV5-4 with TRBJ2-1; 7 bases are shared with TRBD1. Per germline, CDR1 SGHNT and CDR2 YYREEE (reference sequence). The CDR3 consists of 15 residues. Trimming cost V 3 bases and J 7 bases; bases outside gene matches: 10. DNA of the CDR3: TGTGCCAGCAGCTCAGGTCCGGGACAGTTAAATGAGCAGTTCTTC. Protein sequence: CASSSGPGQLNEQFF.

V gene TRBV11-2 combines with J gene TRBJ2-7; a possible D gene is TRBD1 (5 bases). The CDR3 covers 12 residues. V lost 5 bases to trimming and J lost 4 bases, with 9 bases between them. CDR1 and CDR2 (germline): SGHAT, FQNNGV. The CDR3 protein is CASSRDRYEQYF. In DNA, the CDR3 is TGTGCCAGCAGCCGCGACAGATACGAGCAGTACTTC.

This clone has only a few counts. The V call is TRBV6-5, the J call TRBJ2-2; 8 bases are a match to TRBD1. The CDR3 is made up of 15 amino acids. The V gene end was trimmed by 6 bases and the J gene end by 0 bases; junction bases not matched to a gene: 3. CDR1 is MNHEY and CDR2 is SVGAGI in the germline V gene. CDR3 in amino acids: CASRGQGPNTGELFF. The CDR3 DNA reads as TGTGCCAGCAGAGGACAGGGACCGAACACCGGGGAGCTGTTTTTT.

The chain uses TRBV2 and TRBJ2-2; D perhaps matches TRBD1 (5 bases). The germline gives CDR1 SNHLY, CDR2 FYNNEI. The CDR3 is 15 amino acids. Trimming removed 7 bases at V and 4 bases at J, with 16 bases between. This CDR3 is CASIPPGLSTGELFF. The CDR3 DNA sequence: TGTGCCAGCATTCCCCCAGGGCTGAGCACCGGGGAGCTGTTTTTT.

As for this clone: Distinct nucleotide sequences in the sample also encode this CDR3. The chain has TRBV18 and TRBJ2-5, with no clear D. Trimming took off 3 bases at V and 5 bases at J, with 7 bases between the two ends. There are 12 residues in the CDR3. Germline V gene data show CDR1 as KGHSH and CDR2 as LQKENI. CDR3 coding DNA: TGTGCCAGCTCACCGCCTCAGGAGACCCAGTACTTC. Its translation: CASSPPQETQYF.

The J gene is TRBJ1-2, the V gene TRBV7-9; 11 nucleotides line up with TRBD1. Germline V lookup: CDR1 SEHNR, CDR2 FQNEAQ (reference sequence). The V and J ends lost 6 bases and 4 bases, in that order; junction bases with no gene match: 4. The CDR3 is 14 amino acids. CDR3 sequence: CASSPGQGVYGYTF. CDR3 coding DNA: TGTGCCAGCAGTCCGGGACAGGGGGTCTATGGCTACACCTTC.

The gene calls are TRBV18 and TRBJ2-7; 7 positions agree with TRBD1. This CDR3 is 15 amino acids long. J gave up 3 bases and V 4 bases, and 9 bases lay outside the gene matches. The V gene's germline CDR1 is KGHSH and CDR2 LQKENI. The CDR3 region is CASSLTRDRYYEQYF. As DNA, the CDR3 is TGTGCCAGCTCACTAACCCGGGACAGATACTACGAGCAGTACTTC. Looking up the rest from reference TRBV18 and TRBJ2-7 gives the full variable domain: NAGVMQNPRHLVRRRGQEARLRCSPMKGHSHVYWYRQLPEEGLKFMVYLQKENIIDESGMPKERFSAEFPKEGPSILRIQQVVRGDSAAYFCASSLTRDRYYEQYFGPGTRLTVT.

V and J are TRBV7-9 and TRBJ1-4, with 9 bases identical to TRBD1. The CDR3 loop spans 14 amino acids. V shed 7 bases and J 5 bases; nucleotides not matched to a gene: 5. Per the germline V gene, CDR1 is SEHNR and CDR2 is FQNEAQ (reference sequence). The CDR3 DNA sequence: TGTGCCAGCAAGCCGGGGACAGGGAATGAAAAACTGTTTTTT. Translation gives CASKPGTGNEKLFF. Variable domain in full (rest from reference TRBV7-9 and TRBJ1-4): DTGVSQNPRHKITKRGQNVTFRCDPISEHNRLYWYRQTLGQGPEFLTYFQNEAQLEKSRLLSDRFSAERPKGSFSTLEIQRTEQGDSAMYLCASKPGTGNEKLFFGSGTQLSVL.

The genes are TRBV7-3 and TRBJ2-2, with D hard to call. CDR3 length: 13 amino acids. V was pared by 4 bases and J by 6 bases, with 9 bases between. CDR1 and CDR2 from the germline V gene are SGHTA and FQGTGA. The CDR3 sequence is CASSSRPAGELFF. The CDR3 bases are TGTGCCAGCAGCTCCCGCCCAGCCGGGGAGCTGTTTTTT.

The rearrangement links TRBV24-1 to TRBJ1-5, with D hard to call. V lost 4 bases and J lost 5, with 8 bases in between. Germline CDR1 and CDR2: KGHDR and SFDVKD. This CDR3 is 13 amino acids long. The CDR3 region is CATSDRVDQPQHF. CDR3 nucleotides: TGTGCCACCAGTGACCGAGTAGATCAGCCCCAGCATTTT.

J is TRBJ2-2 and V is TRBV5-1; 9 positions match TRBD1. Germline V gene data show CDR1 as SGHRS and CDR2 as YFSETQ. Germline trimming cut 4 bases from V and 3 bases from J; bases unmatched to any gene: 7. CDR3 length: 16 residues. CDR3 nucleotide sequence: TGCGCCAGCAGCGTACAGGGACAGGGAGACACCGGGGAGCTGTTTTTT. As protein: CASSVQGQGDTGELFF. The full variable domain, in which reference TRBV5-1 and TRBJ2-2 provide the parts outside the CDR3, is KAGVTQTPRYLIKTRGQQVTLSCSPISGHRSVSWYQQTPGQGLQFLFEYFSETQRNKGNFPGRFSGRQFSNSRSEMNVSTLELGDSALYLCASSVQGQGDTGELFFGEGSRLTVL.

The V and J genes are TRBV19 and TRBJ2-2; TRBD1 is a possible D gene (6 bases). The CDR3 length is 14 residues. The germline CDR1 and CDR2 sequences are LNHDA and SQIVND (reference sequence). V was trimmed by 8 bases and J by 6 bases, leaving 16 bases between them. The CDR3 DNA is TGTGCCAGTGGCACAGGGCCGCAGCCCGGGGAGCTGTTTTTT. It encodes CASGTGPQPGELFF.

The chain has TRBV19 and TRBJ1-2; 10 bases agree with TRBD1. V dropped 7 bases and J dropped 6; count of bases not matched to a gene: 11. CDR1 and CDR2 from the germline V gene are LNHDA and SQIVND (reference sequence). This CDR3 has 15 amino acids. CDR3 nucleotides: TGTGCCAGTACGACGACAGGGGGCGCAAATAATGGCTACACCTTC. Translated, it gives CASTTTGGANNGYTF.

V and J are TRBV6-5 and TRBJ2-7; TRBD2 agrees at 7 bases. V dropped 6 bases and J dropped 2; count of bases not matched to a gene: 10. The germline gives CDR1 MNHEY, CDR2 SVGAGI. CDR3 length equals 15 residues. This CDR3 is CASSNRDYPAYEQYF. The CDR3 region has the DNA TGTGCCAGCAGCAACCGGGACTATCCAGCCTACGAGCAGTACTTC.

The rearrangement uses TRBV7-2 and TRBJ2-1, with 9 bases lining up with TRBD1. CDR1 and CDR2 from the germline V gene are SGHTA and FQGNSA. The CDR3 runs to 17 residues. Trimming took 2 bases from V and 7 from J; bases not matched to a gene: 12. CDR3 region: CASSLFSTGTGRNEQFF. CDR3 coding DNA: TGTGCCAGCAGCTTATTTTCTACCGGGACAGGGCGGAATGAGCAGTTCTTC.

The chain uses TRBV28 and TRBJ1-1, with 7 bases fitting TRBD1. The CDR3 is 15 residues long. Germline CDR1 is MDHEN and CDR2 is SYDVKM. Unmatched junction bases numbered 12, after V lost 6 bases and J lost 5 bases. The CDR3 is CASRQPTGPLTEAFF. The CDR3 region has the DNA TGTGCCAGCAGACAACCGACAGGGCCCCTAACTGAAGCTTTCTTT.

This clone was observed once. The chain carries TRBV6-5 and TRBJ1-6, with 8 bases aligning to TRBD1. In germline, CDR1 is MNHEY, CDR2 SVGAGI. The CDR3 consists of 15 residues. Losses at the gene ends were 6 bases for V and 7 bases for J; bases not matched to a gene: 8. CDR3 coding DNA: TGTGCCAGCAGCCAAACAGGGGGGAACAATTCACCCCTCCACTTT. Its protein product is CASSQTGGNNSPLHF.

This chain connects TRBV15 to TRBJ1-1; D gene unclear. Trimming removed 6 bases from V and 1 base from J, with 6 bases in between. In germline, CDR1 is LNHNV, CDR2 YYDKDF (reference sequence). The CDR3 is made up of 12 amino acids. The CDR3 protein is CATSSRNTEAFF. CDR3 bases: TGTGCCACCAGTTCTAGGAACACTGAAGCTTTCTTT. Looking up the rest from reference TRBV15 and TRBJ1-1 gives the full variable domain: DAMVIQNPRYQVTQFGKPVTLSCSQTLNHNVMYWYQQKSSQAPKLLFHYYDKDFNNEADTPDNFQSRRPNTSFCFLDIRSPGLGDTAMYLCATSSRNTEAFFGQGTRLTVV.

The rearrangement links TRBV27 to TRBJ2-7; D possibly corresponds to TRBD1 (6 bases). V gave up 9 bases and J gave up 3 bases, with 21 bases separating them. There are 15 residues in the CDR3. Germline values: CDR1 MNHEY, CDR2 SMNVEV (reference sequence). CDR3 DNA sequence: TGTGCCAGTTCAGAGGCAGGGGCTGTTTTCTACGAGCAGTACTTC. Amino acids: CASSEAGAVFYEQYF.

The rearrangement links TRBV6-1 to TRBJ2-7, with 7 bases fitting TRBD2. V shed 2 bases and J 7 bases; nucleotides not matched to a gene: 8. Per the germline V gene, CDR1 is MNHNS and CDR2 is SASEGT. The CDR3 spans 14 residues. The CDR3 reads CASSEWEGFREQYF. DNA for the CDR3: TGTGCCAGCAGTGAATGGGAGGGTTTTCGGGAGCAGTACTTC.

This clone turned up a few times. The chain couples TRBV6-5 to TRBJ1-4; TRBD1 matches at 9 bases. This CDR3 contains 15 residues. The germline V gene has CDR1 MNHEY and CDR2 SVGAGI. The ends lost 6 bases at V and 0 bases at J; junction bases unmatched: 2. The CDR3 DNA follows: TGTGCCAGCAGCAGACAGGGGGCAACTAATGAAAAACTGTTTTTT. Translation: CASSRQGATNEKLFF.

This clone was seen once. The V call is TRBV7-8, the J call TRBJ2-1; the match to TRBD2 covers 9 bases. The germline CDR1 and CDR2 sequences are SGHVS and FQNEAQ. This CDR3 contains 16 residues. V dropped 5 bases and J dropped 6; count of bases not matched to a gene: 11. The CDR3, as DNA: TGTGCCAGCAGCCGGACGGGCGGGAGGGCCGGCAATGAGCAGTTCTTC. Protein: CASSRTGGRAGNEQFF.

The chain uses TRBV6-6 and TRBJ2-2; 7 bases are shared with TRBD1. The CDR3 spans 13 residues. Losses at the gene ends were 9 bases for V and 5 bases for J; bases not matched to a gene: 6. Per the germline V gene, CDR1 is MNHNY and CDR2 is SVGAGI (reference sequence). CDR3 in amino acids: CASRTGETGELFF. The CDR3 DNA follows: TGTGCCAGTCGAACAGGGGAAACCGGGGAGCTGTTTTTT.

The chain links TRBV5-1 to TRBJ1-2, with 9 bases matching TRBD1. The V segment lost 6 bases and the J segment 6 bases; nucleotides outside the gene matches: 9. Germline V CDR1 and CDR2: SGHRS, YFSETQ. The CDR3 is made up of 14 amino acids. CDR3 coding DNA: TGCGCCAGCAACCCGACAGGGGGGATGGATGGCTACACCTTC. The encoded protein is CASNPTGGMDGYTF. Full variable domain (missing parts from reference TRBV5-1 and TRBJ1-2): KAGVTQTPRYLIKTRGQQVTLSCSPISGHRSVSWYQQTPGQGLQFLFEYFSETQRNKGNFPGRFSGRQFSNSRSEMNVSTLELGDSALYLCASNPTGGMDGYTFGSGTRLTVV.

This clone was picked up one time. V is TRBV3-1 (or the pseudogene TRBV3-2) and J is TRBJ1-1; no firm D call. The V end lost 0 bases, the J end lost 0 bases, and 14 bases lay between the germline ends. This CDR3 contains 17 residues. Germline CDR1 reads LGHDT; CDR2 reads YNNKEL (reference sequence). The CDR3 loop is CASSQEPSSRMNTEAFF. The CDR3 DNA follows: TGTGCCAGCAGCCAAGAACCCTCGAGCCGCATGAACACTGAAGCTTTCTTT.

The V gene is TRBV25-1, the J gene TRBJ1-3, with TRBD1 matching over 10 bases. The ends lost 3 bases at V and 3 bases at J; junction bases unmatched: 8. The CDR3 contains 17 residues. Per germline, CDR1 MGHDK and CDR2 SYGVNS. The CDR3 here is CASSDSLGTGVGNTIYF. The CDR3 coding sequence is TGTGCCAGCAGTGATTCCCTCGGGACAGGGGTTGGAAACACCATATATTTT.

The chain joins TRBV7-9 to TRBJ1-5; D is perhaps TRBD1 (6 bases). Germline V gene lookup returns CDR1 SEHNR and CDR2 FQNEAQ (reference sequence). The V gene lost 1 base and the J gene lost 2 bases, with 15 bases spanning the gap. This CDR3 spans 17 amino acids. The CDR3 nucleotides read TGTGCCAGCAGCTTAGAGGGGGAGGGTAGGGGCAATCAGCCCCAGCATTTT. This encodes CASSLEGEGRGNQPQHF.